This entry describes one T cell receptor (beta chain). Its target antigen remains unknown. No per-base quality is available; no much larger clone lies one base away. The sample comes from a study of OX40 agonist ivuxolimab in advanced cancers. About the full investigation: Ivuxolimab was an agonistic, fully human IgG2 monoclonal antibody directed against OX40 (CD134), a costimulatory receptor. Partial responses occurred in three dose-escalation patients, of whom one had hepatocellular carcinoma and two had cutaneous melanoma. Peripheral TCRbeta sequencing aimed to test whether ivuxolimab altered TCR sequence diversity and caused clonal T-cell expansion. The paper describes the monotherapy dose-escalation part (N of about 47 patients) of the phase I trial of ivuxolimab. A male proportion of roughly 80% and a mean age of 60 years, ranging from roughly 23 to 90, were recorded for the dose-escalation cohort. Intravenous ivuxolimab was administered to patients every 2 weeks at six dose levels: 0.01, 0.1, 0.3, 1.5, 3 and 10 mg/kg. Among the roughly 52 dose-escalation patients, some 20 had hepatocellular carcinoma, roughly 15 melanoma, 9 renal cell carcinoma and 9 head and neck cancer. Prior anti-PD-1, anti-PD-L1 or anti-CTLA-4 therapy was permitted, and checkpoint inhibitors had been received by roughly 40% of dose-escalation patients. The paper as a whole reports these results and caveats: Low levels of normalized T-cell clonal expansion were also seen in some patients who did not respond. The antigen specificity of the peripheral T cells that underwent clonal expansion was not determined. After ivuxolimab, CD8+ T cells had more expanded clones than CD4+ T cells on average. At doses from 0.1 to 3.0 mg/kg, clonal expansion was seen in both CD4+ and CD8+ blood T cells between baseline and week 6. In the 0.1-3.0 mg/kg groups, partial responders had among the lowest normalized peripheral clonal expansion, particularly in CD8+ T cells.

For sequencing of the TCRbeta CDR3 region, genomic DNA was extracted from the sorted cells. TCRbeta CDR3 regions were sequenced using the immunoSEQ Assay. TCRdb took over this immuneACCESS table, retaining in-frame rearrangements with V and J assigned. Such tables are incomplete; in checked studies, under half of the missing clones stem from an unresolved V gene, and the remainder is unexplained. The sample table contains around 68,000 clones; only one count was recorded for roughly 90% of them. Jointly, the top ten make up 0.85% to 1.2% of the sample. Patients with a history of autoimmune disease or receiving systemic immunosuppression were excluded from the trial. Peripheral blood for TCR sequencing was collected from all dose cohorts at baseline, on cycle 4 day 1, and on cycle 7 day 1. Samples came from an open-label, multicenter, first-in-human phase I dose-escalation trial of ivuxolimab. Adults with locally advanced or metastatic melanoma, renal cell carcinoma, hepatocellular carcinoma or head and neck squamous cell carcinoma were enrolled in the trial. Before TCR sequencing, CD4+ T cells and CD8+ T cells from peripheral blood were sorted into separate populations.

The material was CD4+ or CD8+ T cells sorted from blood, obtained in a trial of the OX40 agonist ivuxolimab. This TCR was recovered from an adult with an advanced solid tumor such as melanoma, head and neck, liver or kidney cancer.

The DNA sequence reads TGTGCCAGCAGCCGGACTAGCGGGGGGGTTTACGAGCAGTACTTC. It encodes CASSRTSGGVYEQYF. This sequence uses TRBV7-3 and TRBJ2-7, and TRBD2 aligns with 15 junction nucleotides. The CDR3 holds 15 amino acids from the cysteine to the phenylalanine. Only the CDR3 part of the read is kept: 45 bases, read in frame from the first base. V is cut back by 5 bases and J by 4 bases, with 3 bases in the junction unmatched. CDR1 and CDR2 (SGHTA, FQGTGA) derive from the germline V gene. The full variable domain, with segments outside the CDR3 supplied by the reference TRBV7-3 and TRBJ2-7 proteins, appears as GAGVSQTPSNKVTEKGKYVELRCDPISGHTALYWYRQSLGQGPEFLIYFQGTGAADDSGLPNDRFFAVRPEGSVSTLKIQRTERGDSAVYLCASSRTSGGVYEQYFGPGTRLTVT.